One T cell receptor beta chain is described in this entry. The data were taken from a study of blood T cell repertoires in COVID-19. Study summary: PBMCs, B-cell-depleted T cells, or T cells were the source of the cDNA or gDNA that made up the material.

The CDR3 length is 15 residues. Trimming took off 6 bases at V and 5 bases at J, with 19 bases between the two ends. Per germline, CDR1 SGDLS and CDR2 YYNGEE. In the authors' workflow: From reference gene primer amplification, estimates of nucleated cell counts were derived. Using immunoSEQ multiplex PCR, the repertoire was profiled, and TCRdb retains in-frame clones only, with some absent. D and trimming were read from the DNA, whereas the V and J calls and clone size are those reported in that table. This sample has some 120,000 clones, with about 86% found just once. This TCR derives from a woman aged 45 to 65 with acute or convalescent COVID-19. The chain is built from TRBV9 and TRBJ2-3; D perhaps matches TRBD2 (5 bases). Sequenced sample: peripheral blood. CDR3 sequence reads: CASTSSGSALDTQYF. The CDR3 region has the DNA TGTGCCAGCACCTCCTCGGGTAGCGCGCTAGATACGCAGTATTTT.